What follows are 5 T cell receptor beta chains derived from one specimen sequenced in a study of identical twins. TCRdb fed the 5' RACE reads into MiXCR, producing one record per CDR3 protein. The repertoire consists of roughly 230,000 distinct CDR3 sequences, with approximately 8.6% occurring once and the leading ten covering less than 4%. Another study also made use of these data, one on yellow fever vaccine responses in identical twins.

The sequencing sample was made of CD8+ T cells sorted from blood. The receptors shown here come from a young woman in good health.

This clonotype was observed a handful of times. The chain has TRBV6-2 or TRBV6-3 and TRBJ2-7, with D perhaps matching TRBD1 (6 bases). This CDR3 spans 17 amino acids. The germline V gene has CDR1 MNHEY and CDR2 SVGEGT. The V and J ends lost 6 bases and 2 bases respectively, with 23 bases between them. The CDR3 protein is CASSHPTTVQGTYEQYF. DNA for the CDR3: TGTGCCAGCAGCCACCCCACGACAGTACAGGGAACCTACGAGCAGTACTTC.

This clonotype was detected ten times or more. The chain recombines TRBV9 with TRBJ1-2; D ambiguous. Germline V gene data show CDR1 as SGDLS and CDR2 as YYNGEE. CDR3 length: 12 residues. The germline V and J ends were trimmed by 3 bases and 7 bases, with 10 bases remaining between them. As DNA, the CDR3 is TGTGCCAGCAGCGGGCTGAAAAGTGGCTACACCTTC. Residues: CASSGLKSGYTF.

Worth noting for this clonotype: This may stem from a read error, because a much larger clone lies one nucleotide away. The CDR3 DNA is TGTGCCAGCAGCCAACAGGGACAGGGGGCCTACGAGCAGTACTTC. Protein product: CASSQQGQGAYEQYF. J is TRBJ2-7 and V is TRBV5-6; 11 bases fit TRBD1. V was clipped by 4 bases and J by 2 bases; unmatched bases: 5. There are 15 residues in the CDR3. CDR1 SGHDT and CDR2 YYEEEE come from the germline V gene.

The gene calls are TRBV7-6 and TRBJ2-1, with 8 bases fitting TRBD2. Looked up from germline, CDR1 is SGHVS and CDR2 is FNYEAQ. This CDR3 is built from 15 residues. The V segment lost 1 base and the J segment 6 bases; nucleotides outside the gene matches: 5. The DNA of the CDR3 is TGTGCCAGCAGCTTAGTAGCGGGGTACCCCAATGAGCAGTTCTTC. Its translation is CASSLVAGYPNEQFF. Complete variable domain (other parts from reference TRBV7-6 and TRBJ2-1): GAGVSQSPRYKVTKRGQDVALRCDPISGHVSLYWYRQALGQGPEFLTYFNYEAQQDKSGLPNDRFSAERPEGSISTLTIQRTEQRDSAMYRCASSLVAGYPNEQFFGPGTRLTVL.

The sample holds a few counts of this clonotype. The V call is TRBV10-3, the J call TRBJ2-6, with D unresolved. Germline V gene data show CDR1 as ENHRY and CDR2 as SYGVKD. V was pared by 2 bases and J by 0 bases, with 5 bases between. CDR3 length: 15 amino acids. This CDR3 is CAISEASSGANVLTF. Here the CDR3 DNA reads TGTGCCATCAGTGAGGCAAGCTCTGGGGCCAACGTCCTGACTTTC.